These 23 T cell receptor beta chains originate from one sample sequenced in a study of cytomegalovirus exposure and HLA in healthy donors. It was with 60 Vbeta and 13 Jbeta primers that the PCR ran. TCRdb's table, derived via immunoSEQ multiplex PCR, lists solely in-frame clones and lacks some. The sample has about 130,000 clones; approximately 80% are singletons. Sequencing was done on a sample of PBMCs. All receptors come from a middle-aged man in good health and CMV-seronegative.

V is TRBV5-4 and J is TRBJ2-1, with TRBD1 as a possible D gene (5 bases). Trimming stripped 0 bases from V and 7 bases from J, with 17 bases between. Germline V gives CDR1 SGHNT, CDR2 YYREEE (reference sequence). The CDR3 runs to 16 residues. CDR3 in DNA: TGTGCCAGCAGCTTGGAGACAGCTCTCTTGCCTAATGAGCAGTTCTTC. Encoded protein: CASSLETALLPNEQFF.

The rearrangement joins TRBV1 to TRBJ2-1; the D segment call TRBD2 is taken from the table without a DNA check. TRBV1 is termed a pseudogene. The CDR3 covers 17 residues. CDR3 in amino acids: CTSSQDGARGDVYEQFF. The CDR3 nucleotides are TGCACCAGCAGCCAAGATGGGGCCCGGGGGGATGTCTATGAGCAGTTCTTC.

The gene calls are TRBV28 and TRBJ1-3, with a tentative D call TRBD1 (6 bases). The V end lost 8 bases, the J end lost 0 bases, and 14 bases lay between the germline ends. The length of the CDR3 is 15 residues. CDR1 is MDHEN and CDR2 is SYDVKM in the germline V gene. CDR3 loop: CASEGAGASGNTIYF. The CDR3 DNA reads TGTGCCAGCGAAGGAGCAGGGGCCTCTGGAAACACCATATATTTT.

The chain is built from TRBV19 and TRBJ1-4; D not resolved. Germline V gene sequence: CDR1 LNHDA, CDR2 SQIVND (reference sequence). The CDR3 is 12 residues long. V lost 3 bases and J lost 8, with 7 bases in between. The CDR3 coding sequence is TGTGCCAGTAGTATCGCCAGGGAAAAACTGTTTTTT. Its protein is CASSIAREKLFF.

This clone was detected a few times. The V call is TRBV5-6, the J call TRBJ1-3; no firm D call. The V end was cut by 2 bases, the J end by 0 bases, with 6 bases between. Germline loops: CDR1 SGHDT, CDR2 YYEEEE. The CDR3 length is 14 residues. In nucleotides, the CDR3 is TGTGCCAGCAGCTTCCGGTTCTCTGGAAACACCATATATTTT. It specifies CASSFRFSGNTIYF.

The CDR3 DNA reads as TGTGCCAGCAGCCCGCGGGGGCCCTTGTCTAATGAAAAACTGTTTTTT. Translation: CASSPRGPLSNEKLFF. V is TRBV5-6 and J is TRBJ1-4; D might be TRBD1 (6 bases). V was cut by 4 bases and J by 3 bases, with 16 bases left in between. Per germline, CDR1 SGHDT and CDR2 YYEEEE. This CDR3 contains 16 residues.

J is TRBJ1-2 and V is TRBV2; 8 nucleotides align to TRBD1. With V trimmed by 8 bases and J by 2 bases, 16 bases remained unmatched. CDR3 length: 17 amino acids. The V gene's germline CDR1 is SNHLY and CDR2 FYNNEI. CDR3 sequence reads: CASSRLEPGQENYGYTF. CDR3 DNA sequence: TGTGCCAGCTCAAGGCTCGAGCCGGGACAGGAAAACTATGGCTACACCTTC.

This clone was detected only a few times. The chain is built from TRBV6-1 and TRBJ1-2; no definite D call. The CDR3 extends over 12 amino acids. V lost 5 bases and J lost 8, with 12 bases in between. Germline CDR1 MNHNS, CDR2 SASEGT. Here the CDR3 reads CASSPLLSGYTF. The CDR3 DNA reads TGTGCCAGCAGTCCACTCCTCTCCGGCTACACCTTC.

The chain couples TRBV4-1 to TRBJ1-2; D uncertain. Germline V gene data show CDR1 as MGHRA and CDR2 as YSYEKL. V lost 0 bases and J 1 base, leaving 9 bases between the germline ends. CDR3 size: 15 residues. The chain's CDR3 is CASSQEVAVNYGYTF. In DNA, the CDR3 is TGCGCCAGCAGCCAAGAAGTAGCGGTTAACTATGGCTACACCTTC.

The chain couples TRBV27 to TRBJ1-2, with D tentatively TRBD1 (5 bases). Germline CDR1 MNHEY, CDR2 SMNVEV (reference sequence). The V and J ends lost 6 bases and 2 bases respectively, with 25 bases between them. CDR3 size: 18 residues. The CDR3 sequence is CASSSRVGGADGNYGYTF. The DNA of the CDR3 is TGTGCCAGCAGCTCAAGGGTGGGGGGTGCCGATGGAAACTATGGCTACACCTTC.

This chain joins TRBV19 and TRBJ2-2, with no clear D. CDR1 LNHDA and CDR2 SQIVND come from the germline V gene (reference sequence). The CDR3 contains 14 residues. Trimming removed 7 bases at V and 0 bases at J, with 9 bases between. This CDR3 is CASTLSANTGELFF. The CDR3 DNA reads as TGTGCCAGTACCTTGAGCGCGAACACCGGGGAGCTGTTTTTT.

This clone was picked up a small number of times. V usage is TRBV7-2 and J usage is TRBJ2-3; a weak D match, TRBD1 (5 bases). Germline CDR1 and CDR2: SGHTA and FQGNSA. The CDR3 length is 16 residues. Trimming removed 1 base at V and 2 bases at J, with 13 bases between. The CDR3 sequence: CASSLGPGSNTDTQYF. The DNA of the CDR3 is TGTGCCAGCAGCTTAGGGCCAGGGTCTAACACAGATACGCAGTATTTT.

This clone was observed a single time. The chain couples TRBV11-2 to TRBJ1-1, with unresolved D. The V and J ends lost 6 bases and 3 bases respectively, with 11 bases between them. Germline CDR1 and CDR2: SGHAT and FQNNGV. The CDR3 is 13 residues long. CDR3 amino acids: CASSTRRDTEAFF. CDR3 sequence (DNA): TGTGCCAGCAGTACCCGGCGGGACACTGAAGCTTTCTTT.

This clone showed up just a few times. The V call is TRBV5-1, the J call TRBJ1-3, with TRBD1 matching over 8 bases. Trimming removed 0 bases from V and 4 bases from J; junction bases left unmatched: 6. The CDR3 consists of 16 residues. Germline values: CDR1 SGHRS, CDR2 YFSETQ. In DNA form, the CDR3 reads TGCGCCAGCAGCTTGGGGTCTACAGGGGGAGGAAACACCATATATTTT. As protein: CASSLGSTGGGNTIYF. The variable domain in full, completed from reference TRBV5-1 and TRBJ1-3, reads KAGVTQTPRYLIKTRGQQVTLSCSPISGHRSVSWYQQTPGQGLQFLFEYFSETQRNKGNFPGRFSGRQFSNSRSEMNVSTLELGDSALYLCASSLGSTGGGNTIYFGEGSWLTVV.

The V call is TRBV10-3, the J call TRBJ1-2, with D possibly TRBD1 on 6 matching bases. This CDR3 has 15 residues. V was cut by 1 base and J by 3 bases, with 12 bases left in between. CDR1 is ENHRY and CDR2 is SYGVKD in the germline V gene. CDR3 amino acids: CAISELLGTYYGYTF. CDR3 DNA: TGTGCCATCAGTGAGTTACTTGGGACATACTATGGCTACACCTTC.

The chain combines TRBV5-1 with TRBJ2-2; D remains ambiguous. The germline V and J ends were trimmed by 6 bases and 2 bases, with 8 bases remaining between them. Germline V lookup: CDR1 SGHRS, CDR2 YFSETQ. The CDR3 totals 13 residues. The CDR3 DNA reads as TGCGCCAGCACCGATAGAAACACCGGGGAGCTGTTTTTT. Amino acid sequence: CASTDRNTGELFF.

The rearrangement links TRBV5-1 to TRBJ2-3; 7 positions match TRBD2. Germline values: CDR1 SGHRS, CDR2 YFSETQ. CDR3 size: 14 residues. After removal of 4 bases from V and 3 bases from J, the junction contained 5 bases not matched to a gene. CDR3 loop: CASSRGEGTDTQYF. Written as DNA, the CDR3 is TGCGCCAGCAGCCGGGGGGAAGGGACAGATACGCAGTATTTT. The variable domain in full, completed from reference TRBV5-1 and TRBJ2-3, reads KAGVTQTPRYLIKTRGQQVTLSCSPISGHRSVSWYQQTPGQGLQFLFEYFSETQRNKGNFPGRFSGRQFSNSRSEMNVSTLELGDSALYLCASSRGEGTDTQYFGPGTRLTVL.

CDR3: CASSNNRGLGFNEQFF. In nucleotides, the CDR3 is TGTGCCAGCAGTAACAACAGGGGGCTAGGGTTCAATGAGCAGTTCTTC. The chain carries TRBV27 and TRBJ2-1; TRBD1 matches at 9 bases. V was pared by 5 bases and J by 6 bases, with 11 bases of the junction left unmatched. The CDR3 is 16 residues long. CDR1 is MNHEY, CDR2 SMNVEV, per germline (reference sequence).

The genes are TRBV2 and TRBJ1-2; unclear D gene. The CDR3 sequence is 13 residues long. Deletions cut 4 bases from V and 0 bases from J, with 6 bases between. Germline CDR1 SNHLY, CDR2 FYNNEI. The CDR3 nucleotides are TGTGCCAGCAGTGCGGGAGCTAACTATGGCTACACCTTC. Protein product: CASSAGANYGYTF.

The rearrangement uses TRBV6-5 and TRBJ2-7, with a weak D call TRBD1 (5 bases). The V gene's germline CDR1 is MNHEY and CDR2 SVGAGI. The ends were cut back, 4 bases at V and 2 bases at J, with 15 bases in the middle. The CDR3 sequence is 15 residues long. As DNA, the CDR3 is TGTGCCAGCAGTTTCTCAATACAGGAAGCCTACGAGCAGTACTTC. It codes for CASSFSIQEAYEQYF.

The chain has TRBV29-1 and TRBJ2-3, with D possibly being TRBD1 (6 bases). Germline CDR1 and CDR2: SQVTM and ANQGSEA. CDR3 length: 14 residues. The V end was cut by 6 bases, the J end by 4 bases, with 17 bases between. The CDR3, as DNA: TGCAGCGTCCGCAGGGGCAGTCCCGCAGATACGCAGTATTTT. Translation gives CSVRRGSPADTQYF.

The DNA for the CDR3 is TGTGCCTGGAGTGGAACAGGGAATCAGCCCCAGCATTTT. It codes for CAWSGTGNQPQHF. This chain connects TRBV30 to TRBJ1-5, with D maybe TRBD1 (6 bases). Trimming cost V 1 base and J 4 bases, with 8 bases left between them. Germline loops: CDR1 GTSNPN, CDR2 SVGIG (reference sequence). The CDR3 sequence is 13 residues long. The full variable domain, with the rest looked up from reference TRBV30 and TRBJ1-5, is SQTIHQWPATLVQPVGSPLSLECTVEGTSNPNLYWYRQAAGRGLQLLFYSVGIGQISSEVPQNLSASRPQDRQFILSSKKLLLSDSGFYLCAWSGTGNQPQHFGDGTRLSIL.

CDR3 coding DNA: TGTGCCAGCACTAGACAGGGGGAGAACACTGAAGCTTTCTTT. Amino acid sequence: CASTRQGENTEAFF. This sequence joins TRBV27 and TRBJ1-1; TRBD1 matches at 9 bases. Germline CDR1 and CDR2: MNHEY and SMNVEV (reference sequence). This CDR3 region has 14 residues. Germline trimming cut 7 bases from V and 1 base from J; bases unmatched to any gene: 4.